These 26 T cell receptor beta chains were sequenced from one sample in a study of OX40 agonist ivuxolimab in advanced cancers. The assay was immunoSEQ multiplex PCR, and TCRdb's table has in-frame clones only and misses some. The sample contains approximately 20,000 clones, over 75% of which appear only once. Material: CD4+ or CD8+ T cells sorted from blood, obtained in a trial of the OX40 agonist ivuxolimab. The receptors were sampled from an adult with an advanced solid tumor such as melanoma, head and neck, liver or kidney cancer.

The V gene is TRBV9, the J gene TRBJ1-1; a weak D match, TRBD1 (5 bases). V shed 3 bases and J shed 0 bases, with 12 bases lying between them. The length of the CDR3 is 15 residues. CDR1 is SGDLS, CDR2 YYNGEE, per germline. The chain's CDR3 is CASSDDQGMNTEAFF. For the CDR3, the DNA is TGTGCCAGCAGCGACGATCAGGGTATGAACACTGAAGCTTTCTTT.

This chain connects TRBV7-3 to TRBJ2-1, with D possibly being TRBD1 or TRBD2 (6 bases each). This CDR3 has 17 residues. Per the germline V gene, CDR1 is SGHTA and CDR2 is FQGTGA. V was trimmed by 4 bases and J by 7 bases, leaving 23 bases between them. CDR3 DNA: TGTGCCAGCAGCTCCCTAGCTGGGGGGCCGTCAGGTAATGAGCAGTTCTTC. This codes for CASSSLAGGPSGNEQFF. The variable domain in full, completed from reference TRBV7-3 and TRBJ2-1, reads GAGVSQTPSNKVTEKGKYVELRCDPISGHTALYWYRQSLGQGPEFLIYFQGTGAADDSGLPNDRFFAVRPEGSVSTLKIQRTERGDSAVYLCASSSLAGGPSGNEQFFGPGTRLTVL.

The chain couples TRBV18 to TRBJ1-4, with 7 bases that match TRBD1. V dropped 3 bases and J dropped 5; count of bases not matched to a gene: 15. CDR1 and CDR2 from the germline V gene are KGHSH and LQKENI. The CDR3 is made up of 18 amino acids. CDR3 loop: CASSPSDARDSRNEKLFF. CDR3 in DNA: TGTGCCAGCTCACCGTCTGACGCCCGGGACAGCAGAAATGAAAAACTGTTTTTT.

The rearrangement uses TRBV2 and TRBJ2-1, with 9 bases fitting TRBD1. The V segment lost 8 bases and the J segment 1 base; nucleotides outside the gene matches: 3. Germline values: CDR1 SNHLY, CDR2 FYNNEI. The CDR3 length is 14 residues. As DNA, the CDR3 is TGTGCCAGCGAGACAGGGGGGTCCTACAATGAGCAGTTCTTC. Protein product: CASETGGSYNEQFF.

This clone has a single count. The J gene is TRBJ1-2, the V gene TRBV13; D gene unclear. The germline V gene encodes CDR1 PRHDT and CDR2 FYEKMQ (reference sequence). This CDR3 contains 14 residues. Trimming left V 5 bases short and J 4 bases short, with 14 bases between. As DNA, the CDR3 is TGTGCCAGCAGCGGTGGGAGGACCCCCTATGGCTACACCTTC. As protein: CASSGGRTPYGYTF.

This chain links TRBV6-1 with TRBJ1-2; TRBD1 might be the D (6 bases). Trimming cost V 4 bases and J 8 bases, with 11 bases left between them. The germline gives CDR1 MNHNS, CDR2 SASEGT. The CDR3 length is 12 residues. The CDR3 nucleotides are TGTGCCAGCAGTGCAACAGGGTCAGGCTACACCTTC. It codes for CASSATGSGYTF.

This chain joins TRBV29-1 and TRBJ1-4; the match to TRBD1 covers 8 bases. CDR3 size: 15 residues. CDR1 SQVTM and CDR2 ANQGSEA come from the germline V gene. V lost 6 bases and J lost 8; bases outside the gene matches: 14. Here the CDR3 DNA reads TGCAGCGTCCCAGACCTCGACAGGGGTGAGGAAAAACTGTTTTTT. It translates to CSVPDLDRGEEKLFF. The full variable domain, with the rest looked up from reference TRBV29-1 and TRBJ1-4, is SAVISQKPSRDICQRGTSLTIQCQVDSQVTMMFWYRQQPGQSLTLIATANQGSEATYESGFVIDKFPISRPNLTFSTLTVSNMSPEDSSIYLCSVPDLDRGEEKLFFGSGTQLSVL.

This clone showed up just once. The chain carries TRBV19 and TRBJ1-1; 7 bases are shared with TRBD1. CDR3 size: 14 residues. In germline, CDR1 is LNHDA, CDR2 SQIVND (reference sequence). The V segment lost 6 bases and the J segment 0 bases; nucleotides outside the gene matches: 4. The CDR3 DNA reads TGTGCCAGTAGGGTTGACAGGGTGAACACTGAAGCTTTCTTT. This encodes CASRVDRVNTEAFF.

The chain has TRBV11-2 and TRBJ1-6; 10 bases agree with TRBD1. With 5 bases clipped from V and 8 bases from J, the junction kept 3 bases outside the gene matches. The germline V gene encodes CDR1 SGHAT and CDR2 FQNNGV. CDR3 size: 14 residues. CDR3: CASSQDRGHSPLHF. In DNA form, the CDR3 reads TGTGCCAGCAGCCAAGACAGGGGGCATTCACCCCTCCACTTT.

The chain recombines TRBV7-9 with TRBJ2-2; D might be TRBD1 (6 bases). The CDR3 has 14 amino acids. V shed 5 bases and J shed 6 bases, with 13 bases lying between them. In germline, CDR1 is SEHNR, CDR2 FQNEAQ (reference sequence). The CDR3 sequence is CASSRDPGAGELFF. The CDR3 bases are TGTGCCAGCAGCCGGGACCCAGGGGCCGGGGAGCTGTTTTTT.

The CDR3 DNA sequence: TGTGCCAGCAGGGGCGGGAACTATGGCTACACCTTC. It specifies CASRGGNYGYTF. The V gene is TRBV5-4, the J gene TRBJ1-2; D unresolved. This CDR3 spans 12 amino acids. The ends were cut back, 5 bases at V and 2 bases at J, with 7 bases in the middle. Germline CDR1 is SGHNT and CDR2 is YYREEE (reference sequence).

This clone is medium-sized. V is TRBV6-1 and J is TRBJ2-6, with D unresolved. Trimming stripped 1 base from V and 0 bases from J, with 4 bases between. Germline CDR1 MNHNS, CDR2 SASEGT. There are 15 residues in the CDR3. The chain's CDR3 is CASSEDSSGANVLTF. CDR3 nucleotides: TGTGCCAGCAGTGAAGACAGCTCTGGGGCCAACGTCCTGACTTTC.

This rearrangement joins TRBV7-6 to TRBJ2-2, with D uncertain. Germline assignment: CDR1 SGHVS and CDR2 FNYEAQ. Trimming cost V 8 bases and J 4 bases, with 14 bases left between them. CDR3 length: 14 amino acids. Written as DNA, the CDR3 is TGTGCCAGCCTACGGCTTGTCGGCACCGGGGAGCTGTTTTTT. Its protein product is CASLRLVGTGELFF.

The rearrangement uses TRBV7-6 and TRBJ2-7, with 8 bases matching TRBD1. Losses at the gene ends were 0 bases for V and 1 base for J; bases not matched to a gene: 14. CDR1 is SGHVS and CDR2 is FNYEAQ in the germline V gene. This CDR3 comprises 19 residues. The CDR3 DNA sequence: TGTGCCAGCAGCTTAGCCCCCCCGCAGGGGGCGAAATGGTCCTACGAGCAGTACTTC. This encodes CASSLAPPQGAKWSYEQYF.

The CDR3 reads CASSWDYGYTF. In DNA form, the CDR3 reads TGTGCCAGCAGCTGGGACTATGGCTACACCTTC. The chain employs TRBV5-6 and TRBJ1-2; D unresolved. V lost 3 bases, J lost 3 bases, and 3 bases lay in between. This CDR3 region has 11 residues. CDR1 and CDR2 (germline): SGHDT, YYEEEE.

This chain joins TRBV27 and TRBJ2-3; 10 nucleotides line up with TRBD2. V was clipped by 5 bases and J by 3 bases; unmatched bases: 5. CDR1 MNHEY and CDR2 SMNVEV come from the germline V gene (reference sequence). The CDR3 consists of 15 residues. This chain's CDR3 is CASSIPSGGTDTQYF. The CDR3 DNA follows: TGTGCCAGCAGTATACCTAGCGGGGGTACAGATACGCAGTATTTT.

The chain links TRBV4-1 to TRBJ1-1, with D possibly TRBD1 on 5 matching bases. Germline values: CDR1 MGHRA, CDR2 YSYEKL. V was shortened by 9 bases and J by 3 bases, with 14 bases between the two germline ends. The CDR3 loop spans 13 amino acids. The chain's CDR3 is CASRGVWDTEAFF. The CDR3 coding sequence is TGCGCCAGTCGGGGGGTCTGGGACACTGAAGCTTTCTTT.

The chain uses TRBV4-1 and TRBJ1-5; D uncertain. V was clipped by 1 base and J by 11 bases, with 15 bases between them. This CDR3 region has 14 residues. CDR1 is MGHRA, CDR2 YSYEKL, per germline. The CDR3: CASSQAPERETQHF. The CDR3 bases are TGCGCCAGCAGCCAAGCTCCCGAGAGGGAAACCCAGCATTTT.

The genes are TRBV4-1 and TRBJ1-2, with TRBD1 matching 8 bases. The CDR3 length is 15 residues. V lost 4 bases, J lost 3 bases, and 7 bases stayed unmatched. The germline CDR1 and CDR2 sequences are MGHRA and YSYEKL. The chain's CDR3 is CASSPRGPGYYGYTF. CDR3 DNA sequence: TGCGCCAGCAGCCCCAGGGGGCCTGGGTACTATGGCTACACCTTC.

The CDR3 DNA follows: TGTGCCAGCAGCTTCCCGGGACTAGCGGGGGCCCCTAACACCGGGGAGCTGTTTTTT. Translated, it gives CASSFPGLAGAPNTGELFF. The rearrangement uses TRBV7-6 and TRBJ2-2, with 14 bases matching TRBD2. The V and J ends lost 3 bases and 2 bases, in that order; junction bases with no gene match: 8. The V gene's germline CDR1 is SGHVS and CDR2 FNYEAQ. The CDR3 is 19 residues long.

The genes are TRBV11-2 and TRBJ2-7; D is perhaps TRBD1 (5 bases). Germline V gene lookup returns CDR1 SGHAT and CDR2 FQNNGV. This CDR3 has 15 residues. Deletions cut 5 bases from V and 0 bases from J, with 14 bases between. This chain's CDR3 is CASSRSDRSSYEQYF. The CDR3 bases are TGTGCCAGCAGCCGTTCCGACAGAAGCTCCTACGAGCAGTACTTC. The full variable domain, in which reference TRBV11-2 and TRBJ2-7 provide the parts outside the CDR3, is EAGVAQSPRYKIIEKRQSVAFWCNPISGHATLYWYQQILGQGPKLLIQFQNNGVVDDSQLPKDRFSAERLKGVDSTLKIQPAKLEDSAVYLCASSRSDRSSYEQYFGPGTRLTVT.

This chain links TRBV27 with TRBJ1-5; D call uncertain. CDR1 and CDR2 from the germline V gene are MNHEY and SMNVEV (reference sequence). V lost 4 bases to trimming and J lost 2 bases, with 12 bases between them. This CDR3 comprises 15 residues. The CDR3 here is CASSSRRWGNQPQHF. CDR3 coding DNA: TGTGCCAGCAGTTCCCGTAGATGGGGCAATCAGCCCCAGCATTTT.

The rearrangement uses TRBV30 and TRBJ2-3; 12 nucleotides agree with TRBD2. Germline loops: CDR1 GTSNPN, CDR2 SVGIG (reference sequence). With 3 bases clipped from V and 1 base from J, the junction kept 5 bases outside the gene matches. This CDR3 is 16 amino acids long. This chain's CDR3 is CAWRELAGGGTDTQYF. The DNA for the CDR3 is TGTGCCTGGAGGGAACTAGCGGGGGGTGGCACAGATACGCAGTATTTT.

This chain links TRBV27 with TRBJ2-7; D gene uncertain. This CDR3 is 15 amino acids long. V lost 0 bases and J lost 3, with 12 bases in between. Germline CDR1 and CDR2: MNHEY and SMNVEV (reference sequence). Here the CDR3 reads CASSLSGPEHYEQYF. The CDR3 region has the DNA TGTGCCAGCAGTTTATCAGGACCGGAACACTACGAGCAGTACTTC.

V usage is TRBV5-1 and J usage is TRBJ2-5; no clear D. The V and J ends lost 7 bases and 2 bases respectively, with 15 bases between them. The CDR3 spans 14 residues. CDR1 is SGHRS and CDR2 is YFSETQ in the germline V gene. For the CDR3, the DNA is TGCGCCAGCGAACATGGGCGTCGACAAGAGACCCAGTACTTC. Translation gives CASEHGRRQETQYF.

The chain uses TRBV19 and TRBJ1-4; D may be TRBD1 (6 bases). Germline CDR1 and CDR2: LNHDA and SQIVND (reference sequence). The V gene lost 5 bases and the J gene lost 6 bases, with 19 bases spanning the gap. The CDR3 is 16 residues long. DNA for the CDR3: TGTGCCAGTAGTGTTTACAGGGAGCAGGTGGATGAAAAACTGTTTTTT. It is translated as CASSVYREQVDEKLFF.